This T cell receptor beta chain is drawn from a study of neoadjuvant anti-PD-1 for oral cavity cancer (dated by TCRdb to about 2021). Study-wide context: Before curative-intent surgical resection, most patients were given three to four biweekly doses of nivolumab at 3 mg/kg. Patients who did not progress were given a fourth nivolumab dose at about day 43 and had definitive surgical resection on days 50-56. Under RECIST 1.1, a patient counted as a responder if showing complete response, partial response or stable disease, and as a non-responder if showing progression. There were some 13 patients in the parent correlative cohort, and the response rate was 33%. Beyond this particular receptor, the publication reports: After neoadjuvant nivolumab, significantly higher T cell clonality (Gini index) was found within PBMCs in non-responders than in responders. Higher pretreatment blood Treg/Th17 ratios correlated with both higher pretreatment blood TCRbeta clonality and lower post-treatment tumor TCRbeta clonality. Only three patients per response group were included in the TCR analyses, and the authors called for validation in larger cohorts.

For deep sequencing, each PBMC sample was run in six replicates, with libraries mostly built from roughly 460 ng of input genomic DNA. Following the manufacturer's instructions, the team built TCRbeta libraries using the immunoSEQ hsTCRbeta kit. The completed libraries were mixed into a single pool at 3 nM, then sequenced with an Illumina NovaSeq 6000 S4 flow cell. In the authors' own workflow: The immunoSEQ Analyzer handled quality control and preprocessing of the raw data. The analysis was limited to productive rearrangements, and each clonotype was defined by a unique CDR3 amino acid sequence. Repertoire clonality was estimated as the Gini-Simpson index, computed with the R package tcR. Student's t test was used to compare Gini indices, and Pearson correlation was used to assess associations with tumor size change. This immuneACCESS table, as held by TCRdb, lists in-frame sequences with V and J called but not all clones. Of the missing ones, under half trace to an unresolved V gene in checked studies; the others have no known cause. D and trimming come from the DNA, and the V and J calls and clone size come from that table. Present in this sample are 50,000 to 65,000 clones, approximately 79% of which were seen just once. Approximately 2.4% of the sample goes to the ten largest clones.

In the case of this clone: The antigen this receptor binds is unknown. Base qualities were left out, and no much larger clone turns up one base away.

Read against the paper, the sample's time point label means: before neoadjuvant nivolumab. Patients had been newly diagnosed with stage II-IVA oral cavity squamous cell carcinoma, and no prior systemic or radiation treatment had been given to the patients. The cohort was composed of patients with HPV-negative, locally advanced oral cavity squamous cell carcinoma. Peripheral blood mononuclear cells were analyzed directly and were not maintained or expanded in culture. Samples were obtained from a longitudinal correlative study of a single-arm phase II trial of neoadjuvant nivolumab in oral cavity squamous cell carcinoma. Subject-matched pre- and post-treatment PBMCs and tumors from three responders and three non-responders were subjected to genomic DNA-based TCRbeta sequencing. Peripheral blood mononuclear cells were drawn once before nivolumab treatment and a second time after treatment, when surgery took place. Genomic DNA was isolated from PBMCs using the Maxwell RSC DNA from Cells kit.

Sequences LNHDA (CDR1) and SQIVND (CDR2) are obtained from the germline V gene (reference sequence). The CDR3 spans 14 residues, from the cysteine through the phenylalanine. Only CDR3 DNA is held: 42 bases, read in frame from base 1. Cut back by 5 bases and 0 bases, the V and J ends lie 11 bases apart. Material: PBMCs, obtained before nivolumab (anti-PD-1) treatment. The chain is made from TRBV19 and TRBJ2-7, with the D gene uncertain. The receptor was isolated from a person aged 35 to 85 with oral cavity squamous cell carcinoma. The DNA is as follows: TGTGCCAGTAGTGTTGCCGCCGACTCCTACGAGCAGTACTTC. Translated, it gives CASSVAADSYEQYF.